Listed here are 12 T cell receptor beta chains from one sample, sequenced in a study of chemoradiotherapy in HPV16-positive cancers. Profiled with immunoSEQ multiplex PCR; TCRdb holds only in-frame clones, not every one. The table records 1,800 or so clones, around 84% of them present only once. The sequenced sample was tumor tissue, obtained from a patient who underwent chemoradiotherapy. The receptors here all came from a human donor with HPV-associated anogenital cancer.

The rearrangement links TRBV5-1 to TRBJ2-6; D is unclear. V was cut by 0 bases and J by 0 bases, with 7 bases left in between. The CDR3 spans 16 residues. Germline assignment: CDR1 SGHRS and CDR2 YFSETQ. The CDR3 nucleotides read TGCGCCAGCAGCTTGGAAGTACTCTCTGGGGCCAACGTCCTGACTTTC. This codes for CASSLEVLSGANVLTF.

The chain uses TRBV18 and TRBJ2-1, with D possibly TRBD2 on 5 matching bases. Germline V gene sequence: CDR1 KGHSH, CDR2 LQKENI. Trimming took off 3 bases at V and 4 bases at J, with 16 bases between the two ends. This CDR3 comprises 16 residues. Here the CDR3 reads CASSPSTGSGYNEQFF. The CDR3 coding sequence is TGTGCCAGCTCACCGAGCACGGGGTCCGGGTACAATGAGCAGTTCTTC.

The chain is built from TRBV2 and TRBJ1-6, with 11 bases aligning to TRBD1. This CDR3 contains 15 residues. V lost 6 bases and J lost 6; bases outside the gene matches: 4. Looked up from germline, CDR1 is SNHLY and CDR2 is FYNNEI. The CDR3 nucleotides read TGTGCCAGCAGAGCCGGGACAGGGGGTAATTCACCCCTCCACTTT. Translating it yields CASRAGTGGNSPLHF. The variable domain in full, with the rest retrieved from reference TRBV2 and TRBJ1-6, is EPEVTQTPSHQVTQMGQEVILRCVPISNHLYFYWYRQILGQKVEFLVSFYNNEISEKSEIFDDQFSVERPDGSNFTLKIRSTKLEDSAMYFCASRAGTGGNSPLHFGNGTRLTVT.

The rearrangement uses TRBV5-5 and TRBJ2-7; 7 bases line up with TRBD2. Germline V gene sequence: CDR1 SGHKS, CDR2 YYEKEE (reference sequence). The ends lost 2 bases at V and 3 bases at J; junction bases unmatched: 8. This CDR3 has 15 residues. CDR3 loop: CASSLSGGVFYEQYF. As DNA, the CDR3 is TGTGCCAGCAGCTTAAGTGGGGGGGTTTTCTACGAGCAGTACTTC.

The chain is built from TRBV6-4 and TRBJ2-5; 11 nucleotides line up with TRBD2. Germline V lookup: CDR1 MRHNA, CDR2 SNTAGT. V was clipped by 2 bases and J by 1 base; unmatched bases: 3. The CDR3 totals 16 residues. CDR3 region: CASSDRGTSGQETQYF. CDR3 bases: TGTGCCAGCAGTGACCGAGGGACTAGCGGCCAAGAGACCCAGTACTTC.

The chain uses TRBV7-9 and TRBJ2-7; tentatively, D is TRBD1 (6 bases). Germline lookup yields CDR1 SEHNR and CDR2 FQNEAQ (reference sequence). This CDR3 spans 11 amino acids. With 5 bases removed from V and 7 bases from J, the gap between germline ends came to 9 bases. CDR3 in DNA: TGTGCCAGCAGCCCTGGGACAGAGCAGTACTTC. Its protein is CASSPGTEQYF.

The V gene is TRBV6-4, the J gene TRBJ2-3; 14 bases are shared with TRBD2. The CDR3 totals 16 residues. Losses at the gene ends were 0 bases for V and 4 bases for J; bases not matched to a gene: 0. Germline CDR1 reads MRHNA; CDR2 reads SNTAGT. DNA of the CDR3: TGTGCCAGCAGTGACTCGACTAGCGGGGGGGCAGATACGCAGTATTTT. Its translation: CASSDSTSGGADTQYF.

This sequence joins TRBV7-2 and TRBJ1-4; D perhaps matches TRBD1 (5 bases). With 10 bases removed from V and 0 bases from J, the gap between germline ends came to 15 bases. Germline lookup yields CDR1 SGHTA and CDR2 FQGNSA. The length of the CDR3 is 15 residues. The CDR3 is CAIPRPTATNEKLFF. The CDR3 nucleotides are TGTGCCATTCCCCGCCCGACAGCAACTAATGAAAAACTGTTTTTT.

The chain employs TRBV30 and TRBJ2-3; D may correspond to TRBD1 or TRBD2 (6 bases each). Germline assignment: CDR1 GTSNPN and CDR2 SVGIG (reference sequence). V lost 0 bases and J 8 bases, leaving 21 bases between the germline ends. This CDR3 contains 16 residues. The CDR3 sequence is CAWSVRGARVGGTQYF. DNA of the CDR3: TGTGCCTGGAGTGTAAGGGGGGCCCGGGTGGGTGGTACGCAGTATTTT.

The chain has TRBV29-1 and TRBJ1-2; 7 nucleotides match TRBD1. The CDR3 is 16 amino acids. With V trimmed by 4 bases and J by 1 base, 12 bases remained unmatched. Per germline, CDR1 SQVTM and CDR2 ANQGSEA. The CDR3 sequence is CSVVGGPGGYNYGYTF. The DNA for the CDR3 is TGCAGCGTTGTGGGGGGGCCAGGGGGTTATAACTATGGCTACACCTTC.

The chain combines TRBV4-1 with TRBJ2-7; D uncertain. V lost 0 bases and J 4 bases, leaving 13 bases between the germline ends. The CDR3 extends over 15 amino acids. Germline CDR1 MGHRA, CDR2 YSYEKL. CDR3 bases: TGCGCCAGCAGCCAAGAATCTAGGGATCGGTACGAGCAGTACTTC. Translation gives CASSQESRDRYEQYF.

V is TRBV7-9 and J is TRBJ1-3; 7 nucleotides align to TRBD1. The CDR3 is made up of 14 amino acids. From germline, CDR1 is SEHNR and CDR2 FQNEAQ (reference sequence). V dropped 0 bases and J dropped 4; count of bases not matched to a gene: 0. The chain's CDR3 is CASSLAGGGNTIYF. Here the CDR3 DNA reads TGTGCCAGCAGCTTAGCAGGGGGCGGAAACACCATATATTTT.